One sample yielded the 20 T cell receptor beta chains listed below, sequenced in a study of CD8 T cells in ankylosing spondylitis (TCRdb year 2017). The paper as a whole reports these results and caveats: Blood from ankylosing spondylitis patients appeared to be characterized by a TCR beta motif composed of several highly homologous amino acid variants.

Receptor libraries were prepared by 5' RACE. The data were produced on an Illumina HiSeq 2500. TCRdb cleaned the public reads at Q25 with fastp, built clones with MiXCR and kept in-frame beta chains. Rows are unified per CDR3 protein, each entry keeping the most common DNA and genes. The sample table contains 650,000 to 800,000 distinct CDR3 sequences; only one count was recorded for under 20% of them. Of the sample, around 19% is held by the ten largest clones. Antigens for these TCRs are unknown. Sequenced material: blood, either unsorted or a sorted T cell fraction (not recorded which). The receptors shown here come from a male donor with ankylosing spondylitis.

The chain combines TRBV4-2 with TRBJ1-6, with unresolved D. This CDR3 spans 14 amino acids. Germline V gene data show CDR1 as LGHNA and CDR2 as YNFKEQ. The germline V and J ends were trimmed by 3 bases and 7 bases, with 10 bases remaining between them. The CDR3 coding sequence is TGTGCCAGCAGCCACGGTGAGAGGAATTCACCCCTCCACTTT. It specifies CASSHGERNSPLHF.

This chain uses TRBV18 with TRBJ2-7, with D unclear. The CDR3 is 14 amino acids. V was shortened by 4 bases and J by 0 bases, with 10 bases between the two germline ends. The germline V gene encodes CDR1 KGHSH and CDR2 LQKENI. The DNA of the CDR3 is TGTGCCAGCTCACAGGCGGAAAACTCCTACGAGCAGTACTTC. It yields the protein CASSQAENSYEQYF.

This rearrangement joins TRBV7-3 to TRBJ2-5; possibly TRBD2 for D (7 bases). V was clipped by 5 bases and J by 5 bases, with 18 bases between them. The CDR3 has 15 residues. CDR1 and CDR2 from the germline V gene are SGHTA and FQGTGA. DNA of the CDR3: TGTGCCAGCAGCCCGCTGGGGGGGGCAGGCGAGACCCAGTACTTC. Translated, it gives CASSPLGGAGETQYF.

J is TRBJ2-3 and V is TRBV6-1; D remains unclear. Germline V CDR1 and CDR2: MNHNS, SASEGT. The CDR3 contains 15 residues. V was clipped by 6 bases and J by 2 bases, with 15 bases between them. This chain's CDR3 is CASSRTLSNTDTQYF. The CDR3 DNA reads as TGTGCCAGCAGCCGGACCCTAAGCAACACAGATACGCAGTATTTT.

This clonotype was observed a few times. The V gene is TRBV4-3, the J gene TRBJ1-6, with D possibly being TRBD1 (5 bases). The germline V gene has CDR1 LGHNA and CDR2 YSLEER. The CDR3 spans 16 residues. V was pared by 3 bases and J by 7 bases, with 16 bases between. The CDR3 DNA reads as TGCGCCAGCAGCCACGGGACTGGGACGGGCAATTCACCCCTCCACTTT. As protein: CASSHGTGTGNSPLHF.

This clonotype was counted between two and nine times. This chain connects TRBV20-1 to TRBJ2-4; TRBD2 matches at 15 bases. This CDR3 contains 15 residues. CDR1 is DFQATT, CDR2 SNEGSKA, per germline (reference sequence). Unmatched junction bases numbered 5, after V lost 4 bases and J lost 7 bases. The CDR3 loop is CSATWTSGRGNIQYF. CDR3 DNA: TGCAGTGCTACGTGGACTAGCGGGAGGGGGAACATTCAGTACTTC.

The chain carries TRBV20-1 and TRBJ2-1; D uncertain. Trimming took 0 bases from V and 0 from J, leaving 12 bases between them. CDR3 size: 16 residues. Germline-derived CDR1 and CDR2 are DFQATT and SNEGSKA (reference sequence). The CDR3 sequence is CSARDYQSSSYNEQFF. The CDR3 coding sequence is TGCAGTGCTAGAGATTACCAGTCCAGCTCCTACAATGAGCAGTTCTTC.

Here the CDR3 reads CASSKTGTGGVEQYF. In nucleotides, the CDR3 is TGTGCCAGCAGCAAGACCGGGACAGGGGGTGTCGAGCAGTACTTC. The V gene is TRBV13, the J gene TRBJ2-7, with 11 bases identical to TRBD1. V shed 5 bases, J shed 6 bases, and the junction held 9 bases outside the gene matches. The length of the CDR3 is 15 residues. Germline V gives CDR1 PRHDT, CDR2 FYEKMQ (reference sequence).

The gene calls are TRBV3-1 and TRBJ1-1; D is ambiguous. The V gene's germline CDR1 is LGHDT and CDR2 YNNKEL (reference sequence). The CDR3 is 14 residues long. V was clipped by 2 bases and J by 4 bases, with 11 bases between them. The CDR3 region is CASSQLGFGTEAFF. The CDR3 region has the DNA TGTGCCAGCAGCCAACTAGGGTTCGGCACTGAAGCTTTCTTT.

The chain has TRBV5-1 and TRBJ2-1; 12 bases are shared with TRBD2. With V trimmed by 2 bases and J by 7 bases, 7 bases remained unmatched. The CDR3 loop spans 16 amino acids. The V gene's germline CDR1 is SGHRS and CDR2 YFSETQ. Written as DNA, the CDR3 is TGCGCCAGCAGCTTTACTAGCGGGGGGACTGGGAATGAGCAGTTCTTC. It codes for CASSFTSGGTGNEQFF.

The rearrangement uses TRBV5-1 and TRBJ1-2; D possibly corresponds to TRBD1 (5 bases). CDR1 and CDR2 from the germline V gene are SGHRS and YFSETQ. This CDR3 has 15 residues. V lost 5 bases, J lost 2 bases, and 16 bases lay in between. The CDR3 region is CASSGTDGLNYGYTF. CDR3 nucleotides: TGCGCCAGCAGTGGGACGGACGGGCTCAACTATGGCTACACCTTC.

This clonotype was seen a few times. The chain is built from TRBV7-3 and TRBJ1-1; a weak D match, TRBD1 (6 bases). V was cut by 2 bases and J by 6 bases, with 13 bases left in between. CDR1 and CDR2 from the germline V gene are SGHTA and FQGTGA. CDR3 length: 14 residues. The CDR3 nucleotides are TGTGCCAGCAGCTTACAGCAGGGGATGTCTGAAGCTTTCTTT. It yields the protein CASSLQQGMSEAFF.

Many counts were recorded for this clonotype. The J gene is TRBJ2-1, the V gene TRBV7-7; D perhaps matches TRBD2 (5 bases). The CDR3 runs 14 residues. CDR1 SSHAT and CDR2 FNYEAQ come from the germline V gene (reference sequence). The germline V and J ends were trimmed by 5 bases and 3 bases, with 11 bases remaining between them. CDR3 coding DNA: TGTGCCAGCAGCCTTGAGGCGGGCTACAATGAGCAGTTCTTC. Amino acid sequence: CASSLEAGYNEQFF.

This clonotype was seen a few times. CDR3 DNA sequence: TGTGCCAGCAGCCGGACAGGGACTGACGAAAAACTGTTTTTT. Translated, it gives CASSRTGTDEKLFF. The chain couples TRBV7-9 to TRBJ1-4; the match to TRBD1 covers 8 bases. The germline V gene has CDR1 SEHNR and CDR2 FQNEAQ (reference sequence). The ends lost 5 bases at V and 8 bases at J; junction bases unmatched: 7. The CDR3 loop spans 14 amino acids.

The table lists this clonotype with a count of one. In DNA, the CDR3 is TGCGCCAGCAGCCTCGTAAACGGGGAAAAACTGTTTTTT. Amino acids: CASSLVNGEKLFF. This sequence joins TRBV4-1 and TRBJ1-4; D not resolved. Trimming pared 4 bases from V and 8 bases from J, leaving 11 bases between. From germline, CDR1 is MGHRA and CDR2 YSYEKL. The CDR3 runs 13 residues.

The rearrangement joins TRBV5-1 to TRBJ2-1, with 9 bases identical to TRBD2. The trim removed 0 bases at V and 10 bases at J, leaving 5 bases unmatched. The CDR3 extends over 14 amino acids. Germline assignment: CDR1 SGHRS and CDR2 YFSETQ. The CDR3 here is CASSLGVAGDEQFF. The DNA for the CDR3 is TGCGCCAGCAGCTTGGGGGTAGCGGGGGACGAGCAGTTCTTC.

This clonotype was found a few times. V and J are TRBV3-1 and TRBJ2-3; 7 bases align to TRBD2. J lost 2 bases, V lost 4 bases, and 6 bases had no gene match. There are 15 residues in the CDR3. The V gene's germline CDR1 is LGHDT and CDR2 YNNKEL (reference sequence). The CDR3 sequence is CASSRVSGVTDTQYF. CDR3 in DNA: TGTGCCAGCAGCCGGGTCAGCGGGGTCACAGATACGCAGTATTTT.

This clonotype showed up just a few times. The rearrangement links TRBV28 to TRBJ1-5; 9 bases line up with TRBD1. J lost 2 bases, V lost 6 bases, and 11 bases had no gene match. The CDR3 length is 17 residues. CDR1 is MDHEN and CDR2 is SYDVKM in the germline V gene. Written as DNA, the CDR3 is TGTGCCAGCAGCCCACCTACAGGGGGCTGGGGCAATCAGCCCCAGCATTTT. It encodes CASSPPTGGWGNQPQHF.

This clonotype came up many times. The J gene is TRBJ2-2, the V gene TRBV12-3 or TRBV12-4; weak D call: TRBD1 (6 bases). CDR3 length: 16 amino acids. V shed 5 bases and J shed 2 bases, with 15 bases lying between them. CDR3 in amino acids: CASSPQGVPNTGELFF. CDR3 coding DNA: TGTGCCAGCAGTCCACAGGGAGTCCCAAACACCGGGGAGCTGTTTTTT.

This clonotype occurred many times. The chain carries TRBV20-1 and TRBJ2-5, with D uncertain. Trimming stripped 2 bases from V and 4 bases from J, with 5 bases between. The CDR3 totals 11 residues. Germline V gene data show CDR1 as DFQATT and CDR2 as SNEGSKA (reference sequence). The CDR3 protein is CSARTGETQYF. The CDR3 DNA follows: TGCAGTGCTAGAACCGGAGAGACCCAGTACTTC.